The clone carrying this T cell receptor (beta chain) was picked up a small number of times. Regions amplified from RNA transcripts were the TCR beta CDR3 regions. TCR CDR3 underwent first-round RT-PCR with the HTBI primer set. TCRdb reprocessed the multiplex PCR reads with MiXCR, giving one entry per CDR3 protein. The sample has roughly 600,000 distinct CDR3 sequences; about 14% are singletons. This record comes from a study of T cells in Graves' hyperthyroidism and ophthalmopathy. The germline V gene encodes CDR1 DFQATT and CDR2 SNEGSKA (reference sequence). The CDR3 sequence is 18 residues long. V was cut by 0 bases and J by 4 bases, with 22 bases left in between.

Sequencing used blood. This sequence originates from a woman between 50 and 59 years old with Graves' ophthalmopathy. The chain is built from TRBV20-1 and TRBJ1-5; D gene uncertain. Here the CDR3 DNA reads TGCAGTGCTAGAGATTTTGAGGATCTAGGCCTAGCTAATCAGCCCCAGCATTTT. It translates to CSARDFEDLGLANQPQHF.